The entry below describes one T cell receptor (beta chain). The V and J ends lost 1 base and 1 base, in that order; junction bases with no gene match: 7. Per the germline V gene, CDR1 is MDHEN and CDR2 is SYDVKM. CDR3 size: 17 residues. The sample belongs to a study of cytomegalovirus exposure and HLA in healthy donors. Amplification used 60 Vbeta primers and 13 Jbeta primers. Using immunoSEQ multiplex PCR, the repertoire was profiled, and TCRdb retains in-frame clones only, with some absent. The sample lists 130,000 or so clones, around 70% seen once, with roughly 3% in the top ten. Material for sequencing was PBMCs. This clonotype was obtained from a man under 40 in good health and CMV-seronegative. This sequence joins TRBV28 and TRBJ2-7; 10 nucleotides match TRBD1. The CDR3 protein is CASSLSFGQGDSYEQYF. The CDR3 bases are TGTGCCAGCAGTTTATCCTTCGGACAGGGGGATTCCTACGAGCAGTACTTC.